The TCR beta chain under discussion was sequenced for a study of blood T cells in healthy people across ages. This CDR3 contains 15 residues. CDR1 LNHDA and CDR2 SQIVND come from the germline V gene (reference sequence). Combining a sample-barcoded 5' primer with a J-beta primer mix, a second PCR ran for about 6 to 12 cycles. A template-switch adaptor with 12 random nucleotides tagged each cDNA molecule. TCRdb itself ran the 5' RACE reads through MiXCR, one entry per CDR3 protein. There are more than 550,000 distinct CDR3 sequences in the sample; approximately 21% occur only once, and about 22% lies in the top ten. Every participating donor contributed roughly 10 milliliters of peripheral blood through a draw. This clonotype was observed a few times. Its antigen is currently unknown. Study findings and constraints: Estimated diversity across one million T cells was deemed an underestimate. TCR beta diversity was tightly associated with the proportion of naive T cells.

The J gene is TRBJ2-5, the V gene TRBV19, with 10 bases that match TRBD1. The J call may not be correct, given that the DNA end is closer to TRBJ2-7. The source is a man between 70 and 80 years old in good health. Sequenced material: blood. The CDR3 spells CASSIDGQGVYEQYF. As DNA, the CDR3 is TGTGCCAGTAGTATAGATGGACAGGGGGTCTACGAGCAGTACTTC.